Listed below are T cell receptor beta chains from one sample, sequenced in a study of metastatic and nonmetastatic thyroid tumors. TCRdb re-called the PCR reads via MiXCR. Of 5,500 to 7,500 clones in the sample, approximately 31% were seen once. Sample: tumor tissue. The receptors were sampled from a female donor with papillary thyroid cancer or a benign thyroid nodule (not recorded which). Some clones in this sample may be carry-over from other donors' samples. CDR3s include the opening cysteine and the closing phenylalanine or tryptophan. The order of the fields is clone size, V gene, D gene, J gene, CDR3 protein, CDR3 DNA. D genes are given only for firm matches. Not every row has a clone size; where given, it reads once, few, many or a size class.

abundance: NA; v_gene: TRBV5-1; d_gene: NA; j_gene: TRBJ1-1; CDR3aa: CAGSLVGGMSTEAFF; CDR3nt: TGCGCCGGCAGCTTGGTCGGGGGAATGAGCACTGAAGCTTTCTTT
abundance: NA; v_gene: TRBV5-4; d_gene: NA; j_gene: TRBJ1-5; CDR3aa: CASSLDRVPRSNQPQHF; CDR3nt: TGTGCCAGCAGCTTGGACAGGGTGCCCCGTAGCAATCAGCCCCAGCATTTT
abundance: NA; v_gene: TRBV27; d_gene: TRBD1; j_gene: TRBJ2-2; CDR3aa: CASRIYRGQGATWTGELFF; CDR3nt: TGTGCCAGCAGAATATATCGCGGACAGGGGGCAACGTGGACCGGGGAGCTGTTTTTT
abundance: NA; v_gene: TRBV20-1; d_gene: TRBD2; j_gene: TRBJ2-3; CDR3aa: CSARGSGRAQEQYF; CDR3nt: TGCAGTGCTAGGGGTAGCGGGAGGGCCCAAGAGCAGTATTTT
abundance: few; v_gene: TRBV27; d_gene: NA; j_gene: TRBJ2-7; CDR3aa: CASSAASGVEPYEQYF; CDR3nt: TGTGCCAGCAGTGCAGCCTCCGGGGTGGAGCCCTACGAGCAGTACTTC
abundance: NA; v_gene: TRBV11-2; d_gene: NA; j_gene: TRBJ1-6; CDR3aa: CASSLVALNSPLHF; CDR3nt: TGTGCCAGCAGCTTAGTAGCCCTTAATTCACCCCTCCACTTT
abundance: few; v_gene: TRBV28; d_gene: TRBD1; j_gene: TRBJ2-3; CDR3aa: CASSWTGAQYF; CDR3nt: TGTGCCAGCAGTTGGACAGGGGCGCAGTATTTT
abundance: NA; v_gene: TRBV6-1; d_gene: NA; j_gene: TRBJ1-5; CDR3aa: CASSPPPFANQPQHF; CDR3nt: TGTGCCAGCAGTCCCCCCCCGTTCGCCAATCAGCCCCAGCATTTT
abundance: few; v_gene: TRBV6-1; d_gene: NA; j_gene: TRBJ1-2; CDR3aa: CASGPGPNYGYTF; CDR3nt: TGTGCCAGCGGTCCGGGCCCCAACTATGGCTACACCTTC
abundance: NA; v_gene: TRBV6-1; d_gene: TRBD1; j_gene: TRBJ2-1; CDR3aa: CASSDGATGVYNEQFF; CDR3nt: TGTGCCAGCAGTGACGGGGCCACAGGGGTTTACAATGAGCAGTTCTTC
abundance: few; v_gene: TRBV6-1; d_gene: NA; j_gene: TRBJ2-7; CDR3aa: CASGPRAAHEQYF; CDR3nt: TGTGCCAGCGGCCCGAGGGCAGCCCACGAGCAGTACTTC
abundance: NA; v_gene: TRBV28; d_gene: TRBD1; j_gene: TRBJ1-4; CDR3aa: CASRSTGRNEKLFF; CDR3nt: TGTGCCAGCAGATCGACAGGGAGGAACGAAAAACTGTTTTTT
abundance: NA; v_gene: TRBV7-2; d_gene: TRBD2; j_gene: TRBJ2-1; CDR3aa: CASSLGTSGTYNEQFF; CDR3nt: TGTGCCAGCAGCTTAGGGACTAGCGGGACATACAATGAGCAGTTCTTC
abundance: NA; v_gene: TRBV14; d_gene: TRBD2; j_gene: TRBJ2-3; CDR3aa: CASSQDPAGSSTDTQYF; CDR3nt: TGTGCCAGCAGCCAAGACCCAGCGGGGTCTAGCACAGATACGCAGTATTTT
abundance: NA; v_gene: TRBV19; d_gene: NA; j_gene: TRBJ2-7; CDR3aa: CASSIDLGQEQYF; CDR3nt: TGTGCCAGTAGTATAGATCTCGGGCAGGAGCAGTACTTC
abundance: many; v_gene: TRBV5-1; d_gene: NA; j_gene: TRBJ1-2; CDR3aa: CASSPVGGLPGDGYTF; CDR3nt: TGCGCCAGCAGCCCTGTTGGGGGTCTCCCTGGGGATGGCTACACCTTC
abundance: few; v_gene: TRBV12-3/TRBV12-4; d_gene: TRBD2; j_gene: TRBJ2-1; CDR3aa: CASSYGTSGYNEQFF; CDR3nt: TGTGCCAGCAGTTACGGGACTAGCGGGTACAATGAGCAGTTCTTC
abundance: few; v_gene: TRBV6-1; d_gene: NA; j_gene: TRBJ2-6; CDR3aa: CASSRASPVSGANVLTF; CDR3nt: TGTGCCAGCAGCCGCGCGAGTCCCGTCTCTGGGGCCAACGTCCTGACTTTC
abundance: medium-sized; v_gene: TRBV20-1; d_gene: NA; j_gene: TRBJ2-7; CDR3aa: CSARDRDYEQYF; CDR3nt: TGCAGTGCTAGAGATCGTGACTACGAGCAGTACTTC
abundance: many; v_gene: TRBV15; d_gene: NA; j_gene: TRBJ1-2; CDR3aa: CATSRDYSGNYNYGYTF; CDR3nt: TGTGCCACCAGCAGAGATTATTCAGGGAATTATAACTATGGCTACACCTTC
abundance: medium-sized; v_gene: TRBV25-1; d_gene: NA; j_gene: TRBJ2-7; CDR3aa: CASRGRGQYYEQYF; CDR3nt: TGTGCCAGCAGGGGGAGGGGGCAATACTACGAGCAGTACTTC
abundance: large; v_gene: TRBV12-3/TRBV12-4; d_gene: NA; j_gene: TRBJ2-5; CDR3aa: CASSLADDRQETQYF; CDR3nt: TGTGCCAGCAGTTTAGCGGATGACAGGCAAGAGACCCAGTACTTC
abundance: medium-sized; v_gene: TRBV15; d_gene: TRBD2; j_gene: TRBJ2-1; CDR3aa: CATSREKGLASNEQFF; CDR3nt: TGTGCCACCAGCAGAGAGAAAGGACTAGCCTCTAATGAGCAGTTCTTC
abundance: large; v_gene: TRBV12-5; d_gene: TRBD2; j_gene: TRBJ2-5; CDR3aa: CASGSHWTSGSRVPQETQYF; CDR3nt: TGTGCTAGTGGTTCCCATTGGACTAGCGGGAGCCGGGTGCCCCAAGAGACCCAGTACTTC
abundance: NA; v_gene: TRBV24-1; d_gene: TRBD1; j_gene: TRBJ1-5; CDR3aa: CATRGQGQGQPQHF; CDR3nt: TGTGCCACCAGAGGACAGGGCCAGGGGCAGCCCCAGCATTTT
abundance: NA; v_gene: TRBV2; d_gene: TRBD1; j_gene: TRBJ2-7; CDR3aa: CAGDGQGAREQYF; CDR3nt: TGTGCCGGCGACGGACAGGGGGCCAGAGAGCAGTACTTC
abundance: few; v_gene: TRBV6-1; d_gene: TRBD2; j_gene: TRBJ2-2; CDR3aa: CASSGLADRNGELFF; CDR3nt: TGTGCCAGCAGTGGACTAGCAGACCGGAACGGGGAGCTGTTTTTT
abundance: once; v_gene: TRBV20-1; d_gene: TRBD1; j_gene: TRBJ2-7; CDR3aa: CSAPDRGGYEQYF; CDR3nt: TGCAGTGCTCCGGACAGGGGCGGCTACGAGCAGTACTTC
abundance: NA; v_gene: TRBV20-1; d_gene: NA; j_gene: TRBJ2-7; CDR3aa: CSAATNRASLTRYEQYF; CDR3nt: TGCAGTGCAGCCACTAACAGGGCGAGCCTAACACGTTACGAGCAGTACTTC
abundance: NA; v_gene: TRBV19; d_gene: TRBD1; j_gene: TRBJ2-1; CDR3aa: CASSSRTGWLDSYNEQFF; CDR3nt: TGTGCCAGTAGTTCTAGGACAGGCTGGCTAGATTCCTACAATGAGCAGTTCTTC
abundance: NA; v_gene: TRBV6-1; d_gene: NA; j_gene: TRBJ2-2; CDR3aa: CASEGLGELFF; CDR3nt: TGTGCCAGCGAGGGGCTCGGGGAGCTGTTTTTT
abundance: NA; v_gene: TRBV5-1; d_gene: NA; j_gene: TRBJ1-2; CDR3aa: CASSLGAGGYTF; CDR3nt: TGCGCCAGCAGCTTGGGGGCCGGGGGCTACACCTTC
abundance: NA; v_gene: TRBV5-1; d_gene: NA; j_gene: TRBJ2-3; CDR3aa: CASSLGGLTADTQYF; CDR3nt: TGCGCCAGCAGCTTGGGGGGACTGACGGCAGATACGCAGTATTTT
abundance: once; v_gene: TRBV9; d_gene: TRBD2; j_gene: TRBJ2-1; CDR3aa: CASSVYGTSGLNEQFF; CDR3nt: TGTGCCAGCAGCGTATATGGGACTAGCGGTTTAAATGAGCAGTTCTTC
abundance: few; v_gene: TRBV12-3/TRBV12-4; d_gene: NA; j_gene: TRBJ2-3; CDR3aa: CASSLSGRGTQYF; CDR3nt: TGTGCCAGCAGTTTATCAGGGCGAGGTACGCAGTATTTT
abundance: NA; v_gene: TRBV15; d_gene: NA; j_gene: TRBJ2-7; CDR3aa: CATSTDGLGSEAERYF; CDR3nt: TGTGCCACCAGCACGGATGGCCTAGGGTCGGAGGCAGAGCGGTACTTC
abundance: NA; v_gene: TRBV24-1; d_gene: NA; j_gene: TRBJ1-5; CDR3aa: CATSDRETQPQHF; CDR3nt: TGTGCCACCAGTGATAGGGAGACTCAGCCCCAGCATTTT
abundance: medium-sized; v_gene: TRBV5-1; d_gene: TRBD1; j_gene: TRBJ1-2; CDR3aa: CASSLSGQAYGYTF; CDR3nt: TGCGCCAGCAGCTTAAGCGGACAGGCATATGGCTACACCTTC
abundance: medium-sized; v_gene: TRBV27; d_gene: TRBD1; j_gene: TRBJ2-7; CDR3aa: CASRSQGVNYEQYF; CDR3nt: TGTGCCAGCAGATCGCAGGGGGTGAATTACGAGCAGTACTTC
abundance: medium-sized; v_gene: TRBV29-1; d_gene: NA; j_gene: TRBJ1-1; CDR3aa: CSGGQRNTEAFF; CDR3nt: TGCAGCGGCGGACAGCGGAACACTGAAGCTTTCTTT
abundance: NA; v_gene: TRBV27; d_gene: NA; j_gene: TRBJ2-1; CDR3aa: CASSFKGVRGEQFF; CDR3nt: TGTGCCAGCAGTTTTAAGGGGGTGAGAGGGGAGCAGTTCTTC
abundance: large; v_gene: TRBV7-2; d_gene: NA; j_gene: TRBJ2-7; CDR3aa: CASSLAPREYYEQYF; CDR3nt: TGTGCCAGCAGCTTAGCCCCTCGGGAGTATTACGAGCAGTACTTC